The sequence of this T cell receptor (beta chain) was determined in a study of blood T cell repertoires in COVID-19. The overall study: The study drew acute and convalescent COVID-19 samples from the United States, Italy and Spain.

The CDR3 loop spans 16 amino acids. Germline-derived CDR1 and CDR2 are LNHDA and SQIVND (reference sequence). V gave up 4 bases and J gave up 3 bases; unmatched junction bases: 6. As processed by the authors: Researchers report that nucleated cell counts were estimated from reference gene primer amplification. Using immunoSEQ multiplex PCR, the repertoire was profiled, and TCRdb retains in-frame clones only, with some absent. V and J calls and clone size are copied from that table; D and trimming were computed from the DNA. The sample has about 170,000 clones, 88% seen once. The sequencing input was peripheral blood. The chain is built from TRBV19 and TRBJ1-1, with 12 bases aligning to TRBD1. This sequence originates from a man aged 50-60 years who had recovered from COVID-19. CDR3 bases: TGTGCCAGTAGTACACCGGGACAGGGGGCATACACTGAAGCTTTCTTT. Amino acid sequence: CASSTPGQGAYTEAFF.